This is a list of T cell receptor beta chains from one sample in a study of response to subunit inactivated influenza vaccine. MiXCR was run by TCRdb on the RT-PCR reads, yielding one entry per CDR3 protein. This sample carries some 640,000 distinct CDR3 sequences, approximately 15% of them seen once, and the ten largest clones take 6.5% to 8.5%. This sample comprised PBMCs from blood, obtained about 14 days before vaccination. These receptors were taken from a man aged 45-65 years who received an inactivated influenza vaccine. Both conserved end residues are part of each CDR3. The order of the fields is J gene, V gene, CDR3 protein.

J: TRBJ1-2
V: TRBV11-1
CDR3: CASSLFNSGGKFGYGYTF

J: TRBJ2-7
V: TRBV5-1
CDR3: CASSMGQAYYEQYF

J: TRBJ2-1
V: TRBV3-1
CDR3: CASSHQKERAEQFF

J: TRBJ2-5
V: TRBV6-2/TRBV6-3
CDR3: CASRPPGLAWETQYF

J: TRBJ1-6
V: TRBV12-3/TRBV12-4
CDR3: CASSSADRGYNSPLHF

J: TRBJ1-5
V: TRBV2
CDR3: CASNAGLGNQPQHF

J: TRBJ2-4
V: TRBV11-2
CDR3: CASSSLLERSIAKNIQYF

J: TRBJ2-2
V: TRBV6-5
CDR3: CASSYSLDGRGELFF

J: TRBJ2-2
V: TRBV24-1
CDR3: CATSDPREGDTGELFF

J: TRBJ2-3
V: TRBV28
CDR3: CASSLRPTDTQYF

J: TRBJ2-1
V: TRBV7-3
CDR3: CASSFLPGLDIRSSYNEQFF

J: TRBJ2-5
V: TRBV12-5
CDR3: CASAPLYSETQYF

J: TRBJ2-7
V: TRBV27
CDR3: CASSLIPTGPYEQYF

J: TRBJ1-1
V: TRBV3-1
CDR3: CASSQVGRYTEAFF

J: TRBJ2-4
V: TRBV2
CDR3: CASSASGLRNIQYF

J: TRBJ2-1
V: TRBV29-1
CDR3: CSARLAGALEQFF

J: TRBJ2-2
V: TRBV6-2/TRBV6-3
CDR3: CASSTPGQGVNTGELFF

J: TRBJ2-3
V: TRBV7-2
CDR3: CASTPSGYTDTQYF

J: TRBJ2-7
V: TRBV7-8
CDR3: CASSLGVTPNYEQYF

J: TRBJ2-1
V: TRBV5-1
CDR3: CASFSLAGGPGNEQFF

J: TRBJ2-7
V: TRBV20-1
CDR3: CSARHIGSSYEQYF

J: TRBJ2-3
V: TRBV5-5
CDR3: CASSRDPSRGQYF

J: TRBJ1-5
V: TRBV20-1
CDR3: CSARTGNYQPQHF

J: TRBJ2-1
V: TRBV27
CDR3: CASRGVGGAPYNEQFF

J: TRBJ1-3
V: TRBV15
CDR3: CATSRDRAGGNTIYF

J: TRBJ2-7
V: TRBV6-5
CDR3: CASSYARPGQGSYEQYF

J: TRBJ2-4
V: TRBV4-3
CDR3: CASSQVTPGPIQYF

J: TRBJ2-2
V: TRBV28
CDR3: CASRDRGVTGELFF

J: TRBJ2-4
V: TRBV7-4
CDR3: CASSCHRGQGTLAKNIQYF

J: TRBJ2-1
V: TRBV29-1
CDR3: CSVGTGPLGYNEQFF

J: TRBJ1-5
V: TRBV6-1
CDR3: CASSEFKPQHF

J: TRBJ1-1
V: TRBV7-9
CDR3: CASSLAPGLLLNTEAFF

J: TRBJ1-6
V: TRBV2
CDR3: CASSATGFLYNSPLHF

J: TRBJ2-7
V: TRBV6-1
CDR3: CASRVQTGHYYEQYF

J: TRBJ2-1
V: TRBV18
CDR3: CASSPPSGSSRNNEQFF

J: TRBJ2-6
V: TRBV27
CDR3: CASSQGIGGANVLTF

J: TRBJ2-7
V: TRBV4-1
CDR3: CASSQDYWTGGGEQYF

J: TRBJ2-3
V: TRBV5-1
CDR3: CASSLRGGWSTDTQYF

J: TRBJ2-7
V: TRBV29-1
CDR3: CSVEGRFSYEQYF

J: TRBJ2-2
V: TRBV6-6
CDR3: CASTEVRELFF

J: TRBJ2-6
V: TRBV12-3/TRBV12-4
CDR3: CACCWGPNYFSGANVLTF

J: TRBJ2-3
V: TRBV20-1
CDR3: CSAPSPGQGATDTQYF

J: TRBJ2-3
V: TRBV7-2
CDR3: CASSLVRGSADTQYF

J: TRBJ1-5
V: TRBV6-6
CDR3: CASSYSDQDKGF

J: TRBJ1-5
V: TRBV12-3/TRBV12-4
CDR3: CASSWADGQPQHF

J: TRBJ1-2
V: TRBV6-5
CDR3: CASSYSAWKGYTF

J: TRBJ2-5
V: TRBV27
CDR3: CASSPITRETQYF

J: TRBJ2-7
V: TRBV12-3/TRBV12-4
CDR3: CASSPLHAGEQYF

J: TRBJ2-1
V: TRBV5-1
CDR3: CASSLFTGLAGAEEQLF

J: TRBJ2-5
V: TRBV28
CDR3: CASSFGGGQETQYF

J: TRBJ1-2
V: TRBV6-6
CDR3: CASSATGVYGYTF

J: TRBJ2-5
V: TRBV2
CDR3: CASSELSTFGTQYF

J: TRBJ2-2
V: TRBV12-3/TRBV12-4
CDR3: CASSDGSNTGELFF

J: TRBJ1-3
V: TRBV10-3
CDR3: CAISEVARSGNTIYF